The rows below give T cell receptor beta chains drawn from one sample of a study of blood T cell repertoires in COVID-19. The table came from immunoSEQ multiplex PCR; TCRdb's copy has only in-frame clones and leaves some out. Here the sample spans approximately 200,000 clones, roughly 82% being singletons. Sequencing was performed on PBMCs or T cells enriched from blood (not recorded which). The receptor set was obtained from a woman aged 25 to 39 who had recovered from COVID-19. Each CDR3 is given with its conserved first and last residue. A D gene is named only where the DNA matches it firmly. Not all rows give a size; the values are once, few, many and, for expanded clones, a class.

TGTGCCAGTAGTTACCGGACAGGACAAGAGACCCAGTACTTC,CASSYRTGQETQYF,TRBV19,.,TRBJ2-5,TRBD1
TGTGCCAGCTCACCGGGACTAGCGGTTTCCTACGAGCAGTACTTC,CASSPGLAVSYEQYF,TRBV18,.,TRBJ2-7,TRBD2
TGCAGTGCTAGAGTACAGATAGGCTACACCTTC,CSARVQIGYTF,TRBV20-1,.,TRBJ1-2,.
TGTGCCAGCAGCCAAGGTGGTAGCGGGAGGTCATACGAGCAGTACTTC,CASSQGGSGRSYEQYF,TRBV5-6,once,TRBJ2-7,TRBD2
TGTGCCAGCAGTGATGGGACAGGGAAAGAGACCCAGTACTTC,CASSDGTGKETQYF,TRBV2,many,TRBJ2-5,TRBD1
TGTGCCAGCAGCGTAGGAGTTCCGGGGGGGGATTCACCCCTCCACTTT,CASSVGVPGGDSPLHF,TRBV9,.,TRBJ1-6,.
TGTGCCAGCAGTTACTCAGAGGGTAGCAATCAGCCCCAGCATTTT,CASSYSEGSNQPQHF,TRBV6-6,.,TRBJ1-5,.
TGTGCCAGCAGCAAAGAAGAGAGCGGCGCTCCAACTAATGAAAAACTGTTTTTT,CASSKEESGAPTNEKLFF,TRBV21-1,few,TRBJ1-4,.
TGTGCCATCAGTGATTCCGGGAGAAAGGGTTCAGATACGCAGTATTTT,CAISDSGRKGSDTQYF,TRBV10-3,.,TRBJ2-3,.
TGCGCCAGCAGCTTAGTGAGGGAGGAGACCCAGTACTTC,CASSLVREETQYF,TRBV5-1,.,TRBJ2-5,.
TGCGCCAGCAGCCAAGATGCCGGAGGGGAGCAGTTCTTC,CASSQDAGGEQFF,TRBV4-1,once,TRBJ2-1,.
TGTGCCTGGACCTTGCCCGGACACGATAATTCACCCCTCCACTTT,CAWTLPGHDNSPLHF,TRBV30,.,TRBJ1-6,.
TGTGCCAGCAGCTTCGGGGTAGCCTACGAGCAGTACTTC,CASSFGVAYEQYF,TRBV13,.,TRBJ2-7,.
TGTGCCAGCAGGGAACAGGAGAACACTGAAGCTTTCTTT,CASREQENTEAFF,TRBV12-3/TRBV12-4,.,TRBJ1-1,.
TGTGCCAGCAGTTTCGGGGGAAACACCATATATTTT,CASSFGGNTIYF,TRBV12-3/TRBV12-4,.,TRBJ1-3,.
TGTGCCAGCAGTCCACCGACTAGCGGGAGTCCGACCCTTTTCCACAATGAGCAGTTCTTC,CASSPPTSGSPTLFHNEQFF,TRBV28,once,TRBJ2-1,TRBD2
TGCAGCGTTGAATATTTCGACATCCAAGAGACCCAGTACTTC,CSVEYFDIQETQYF,TRBV29-1,.,TRBJ2-5,.
TGTGCCAGCAGCGGACTCAAGGAGGACTCTGGAAACACCATATATTTT,CASSGLKEDSGNTIYF,TRBV5-6,.,TRBJ1-3,.
TGTGCCAGCGCCGATTTACCGGGACAGGGCATCAATGAGCAGTTCTTC,CASADLPGQGINEQFF,TRBV28,.,TRBJ2-1,TRBD1
TGTGCCACCAAAGCGGATCAGGGCACAGATACGCAGTATTTT,CATKADQGTDTQYF,TRBV15,.,TRBJ2-3,.
TGCGCCAGCAGGCAAGCCCTGGGAGTTACCAATCAGCCCCAGCATTTT,CASRQALGVTNQPQHF,TRBV4-1,.,TRBJ1-5,.
TGTGCCAGCAGCCCACGGAGGACAGGGGGGGTAGATACGCAGTATTTT,CASSPRRTGGVDTQYF,TRBV11-2,.,TRBJ2-3,TRBD1
TGTGCCAGCAGCTTAGTGGGCATCCAGGGGGCTAATGGCTACACCTTC,CASSLVGIQGANGYTF,TRBV7-2,.,TRBJ1-2,TRBD1
TGCGCCAGCAGCTTGGGGAGGGACGCTGGAAACACCATATATTTT,CASSLGRDAGNTIYF,TRBV5-1,.,TRBJ1-3,.
TGTGCCAGCTCCAAGCTTAACAATGAGCAGTTCTTC,CASSKLNNEQFF,TRBV18,few,TRBJ2-1,.
TGCGCCAGCAGCCAAGAAAGGCTAGCCTCCGGGGAGCTGTTTTTT,CASSQERLASGELFF,TRBV4-1,.,TRBJ2-2,.
TGTGCCAGCAGTCCGGACTTCCTCCTCAACTACGAGCAGTACTTC,CASSPDFLLNYEQYF,TRBV27,.,TRBJ2-7,.
TGCGCCAGCAGCCAGGGACAGGGGGAGACTGAAGCTTTCTTT,CASSQGQGETEAFF,TRBV4-1,.,TRBJ1-1,TRBD1
TGTGCCAGCTCACCGTCTAGCGGGAGATACAATGAGCAGTTCTTC,CASSPSSGRYNEQFF,TRBV18,.,TRBJ2-1,TRBD2
TGTGCCAGCAATTCAGGTCAGAAGACCCAGTACTTC,CASNSGQKTQYF,TRBV6-5,.,TRBJ2-5,.
TGTGCCAGCAGCCCGTCCTTGGTGCTATCCTACGAGCAGTACTTC,CASSPSLVLSYEQYF,TRBV27,.,TRBJ2-7,.
TGTGCCAGCAGTTTATATAGGGGTCCAAGCACAGATACGCAGTATTTT,CASSLYRGPSTDTQYF,TRBV27,.,TRBJ2-3,.
TGTGCCACCAGTGATCCAGGACAGGGCACCGGGGAGCTGTTTTTT,CATSDPGQGTGELFF,TRBV24-1,.,TRBJ2-2,TRBD1
TGTGCCAGTAGTACAGCGGCCAGCACGAACACCGGGGAGCTGTTTTTT,CASSTAASTNTGELFF,TRBV19,.,TRBJ2-2,.
TGTGCCAGCAGTTTATTATACGGGACTAAAACGTCCACTGAAGCTTTCTTT,CASSLLYGTKTSTEAFF,TRBV28,.,TRBJ1-1,.
TGTGCCAGCAGTGACAGGGTCGCAACTAATGAAAAACTGTTTTTT,CASSDRVATNEKLFF,TRBV2,.,TRBJ1-4,.
TGTGCCAGCAGCCAAGATTCGGCCAACAGGGGCTCCTATAATTCACCCCTCCACTTT,CASSQDSANRGSYNSPLHF,TRBV3-1/TRBV3-2,.,TRBJ1-6,TRBD1
TGTGCCAGCAGCTTCCTGGACAGGCCGAACACTGAAGCTTTCTTT,CASSFLDRPNTEAFF,TRBV28,.,TRBJ1-1,TRBD1
TGTGCCAGCAGTTCCACTCTCTACGAGCAGTACTTC,CASSSTLYEQYF,TRBV12-3/TRBV12-4,.,TRBJ2-7,.
TGTGCCAGCAGCAAAGGTTATGAATTCTTGGGAGCGGGAGCGAACACCGGGGAGCTGTTTTTT,CASSKGYEFLGAGANTGELFF,TRBV21-1,.,TRBJ2-2,.
TGTGCCAGCAGCTTTTGGGGCCGAGCTTTCTTT,CASSFWGRAFF,TRBV5-4,.,TRBJ1-1,.